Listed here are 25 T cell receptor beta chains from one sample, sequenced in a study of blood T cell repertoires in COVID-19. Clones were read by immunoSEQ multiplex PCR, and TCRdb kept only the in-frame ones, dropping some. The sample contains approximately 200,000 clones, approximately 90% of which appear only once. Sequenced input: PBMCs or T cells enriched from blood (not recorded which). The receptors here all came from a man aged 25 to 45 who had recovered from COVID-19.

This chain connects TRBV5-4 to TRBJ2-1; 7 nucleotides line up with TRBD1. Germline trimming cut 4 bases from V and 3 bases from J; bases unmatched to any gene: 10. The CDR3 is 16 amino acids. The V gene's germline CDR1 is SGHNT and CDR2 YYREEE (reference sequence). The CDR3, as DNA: TGTGCCAGCAGCCCAAGGACAGGAGCCAACTACAATGAGCAGTTCTTC. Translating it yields CASSPRTGANYNEQFF. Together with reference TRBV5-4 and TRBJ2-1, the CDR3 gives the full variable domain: ETGVTQSPTHLIKTRGQQVTLRCSSQSGHNTVSWYQQALGQGPQFIFQYYREEENGRGNFPPRFSGLQFPNYSSELNVNALELDDSALYLCASSPRTGANYNEQFFGPGTRLTVL.

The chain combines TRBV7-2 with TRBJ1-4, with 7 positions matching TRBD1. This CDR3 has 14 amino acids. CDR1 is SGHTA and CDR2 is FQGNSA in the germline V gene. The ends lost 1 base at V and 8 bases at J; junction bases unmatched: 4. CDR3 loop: CASSLGQGWEKLFF. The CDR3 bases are TGTGCCAGCAGCTTAGGACAGGGATGGGAAAAACTGTTTTTT.

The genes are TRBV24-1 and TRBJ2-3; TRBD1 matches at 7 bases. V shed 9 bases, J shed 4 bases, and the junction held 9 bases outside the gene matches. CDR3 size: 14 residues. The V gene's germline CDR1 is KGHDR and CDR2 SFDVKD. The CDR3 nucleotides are TGTGCCACCGGAATGACAGGGAGACCAGATACGCAGTATTTT. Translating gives CATGMTGRPDTQYF.

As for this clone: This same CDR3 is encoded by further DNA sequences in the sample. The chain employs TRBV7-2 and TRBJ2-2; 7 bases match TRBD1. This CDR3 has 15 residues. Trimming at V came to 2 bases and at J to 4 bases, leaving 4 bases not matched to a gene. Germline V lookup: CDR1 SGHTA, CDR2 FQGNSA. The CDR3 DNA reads TGTGCCAGCAGCTTAAGACAGGGATCCACCGGGGAGCTGTTTTTT. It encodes CASSLRQGSTGELFF.

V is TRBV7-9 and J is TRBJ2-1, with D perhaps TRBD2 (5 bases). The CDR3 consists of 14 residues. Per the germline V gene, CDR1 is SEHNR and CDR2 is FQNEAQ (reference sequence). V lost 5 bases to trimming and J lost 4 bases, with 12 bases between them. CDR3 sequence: CASSPAGVYNEQFF. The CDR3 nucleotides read TGTGCCAGCAGCCCCGCCGGGGTTTACAATGAGCAGTTCTTC.

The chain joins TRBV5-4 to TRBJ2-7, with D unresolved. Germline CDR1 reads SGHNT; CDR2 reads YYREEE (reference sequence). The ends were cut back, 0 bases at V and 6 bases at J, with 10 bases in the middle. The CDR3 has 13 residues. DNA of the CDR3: TGTGCCAGCAGCTTGGCAGAGAGGCCCGAGCAGTACTTC. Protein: CASSLAERPEQYF.

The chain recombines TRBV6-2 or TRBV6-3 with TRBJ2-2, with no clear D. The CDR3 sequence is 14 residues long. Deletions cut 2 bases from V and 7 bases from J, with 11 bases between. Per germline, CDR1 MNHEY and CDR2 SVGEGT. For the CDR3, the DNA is TGTGCCAGCAGTTACAGCTCTAAAAACGGGGAGCTGTTTTTT. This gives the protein CASSYSSKNGELFF.

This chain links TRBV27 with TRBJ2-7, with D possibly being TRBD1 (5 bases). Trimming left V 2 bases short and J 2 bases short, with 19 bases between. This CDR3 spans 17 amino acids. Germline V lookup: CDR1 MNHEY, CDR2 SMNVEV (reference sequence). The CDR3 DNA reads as TGTGCCAGCAGTTTAATTCCTAACCAGGGCGCTACCTACGAGCAGTACTTC. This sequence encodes CASSLIPNQGATYEQYF.

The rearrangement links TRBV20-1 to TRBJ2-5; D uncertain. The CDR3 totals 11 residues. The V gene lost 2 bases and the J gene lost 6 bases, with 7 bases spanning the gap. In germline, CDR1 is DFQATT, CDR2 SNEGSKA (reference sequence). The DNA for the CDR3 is TGCAGTGCTAGAACGGTAAAGACCCAGTACTTC. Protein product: CSARTVKTQYF.

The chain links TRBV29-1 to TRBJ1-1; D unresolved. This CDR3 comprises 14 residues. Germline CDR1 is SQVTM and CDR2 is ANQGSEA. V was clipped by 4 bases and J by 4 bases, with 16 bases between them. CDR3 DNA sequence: TGCAGCGTTGCCGGGCGGCGGGGAGGCACTGAAGCTTTCTTT. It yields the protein CSVAGRRGGTEAFF.

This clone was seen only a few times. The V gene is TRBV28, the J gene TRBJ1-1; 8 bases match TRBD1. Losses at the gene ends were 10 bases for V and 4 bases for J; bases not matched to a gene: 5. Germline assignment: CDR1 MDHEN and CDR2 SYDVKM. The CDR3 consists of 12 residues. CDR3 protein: CATCTGGTEAFF. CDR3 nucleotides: TGTGCCACGTGTACAGGGGGCACTGAAGCTTTCTTT.

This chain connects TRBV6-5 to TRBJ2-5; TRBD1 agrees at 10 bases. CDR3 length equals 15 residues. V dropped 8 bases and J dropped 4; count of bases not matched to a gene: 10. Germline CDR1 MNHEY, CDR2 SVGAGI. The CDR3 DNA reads TGTGCCAGCGGAACCGGGACAGGGGTAGCAGAGACCCAGTACTTC. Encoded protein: CASGTGTGVAETQYF.

The CDR3 coding sequence is TGTGCCAGCAGCGTCAGGTTTGACCACGAGCAGTACTTC. It yields the protein CASSVRFDHEQYF. This sequence joins TRBV7-9 and TRBJ2-7; the D is unclear. Trimming took off 5 bases at V and 5 bases at J, with 13 bases between the two ends. Per the germline V gene, CDR1 is SEHNR and CDR2 is FQNEAQ (reference sequence). This CDR3 region has 13 residues. Supplemented by reference TRBV7-9 and TRBJ2-7, the full variable domain reads DTGVSQNPRHKITKRGQNVTFRCDPISEHNRLYWYRQTLGQGPEFLTYFQNEAQLEKSRLLSDRFSAERPKGSFSTLEIQRTEQGDSAMYLCASSVRFDHEQYFGPGTRLTVT.

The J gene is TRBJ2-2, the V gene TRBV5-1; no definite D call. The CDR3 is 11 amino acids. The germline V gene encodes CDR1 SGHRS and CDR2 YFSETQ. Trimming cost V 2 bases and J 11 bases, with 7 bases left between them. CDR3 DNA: TGCGCCAGCAGCTTTGGCCCCGAGCTGTTTTTT. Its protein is CASSFGPELFF.

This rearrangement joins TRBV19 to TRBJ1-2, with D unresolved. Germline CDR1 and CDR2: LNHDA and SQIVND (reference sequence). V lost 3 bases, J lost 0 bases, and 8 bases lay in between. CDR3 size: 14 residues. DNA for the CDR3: TGTGCCAGTAGTATTAACGGAGCTAACTATGGCTACACCTTC. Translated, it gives CASSINGANYGYTF.

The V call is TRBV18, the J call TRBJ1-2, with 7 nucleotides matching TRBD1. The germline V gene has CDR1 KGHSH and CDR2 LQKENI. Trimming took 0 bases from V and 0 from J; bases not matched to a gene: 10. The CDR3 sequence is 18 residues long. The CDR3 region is CASSPPNLGQAANYGYTF. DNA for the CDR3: TGTGCCAGCTCACCACCGAATCTAGGACAGGCGGCTAACTATGGCTACACCTTC.

CDR3 nucleotides: TGTGCCAGCAGTTTGGACAGGGGCCACTCGAACACTGAAGCTTTCTTT. It codes for CASSLDRGHSNTEAFF. V and J are TRBV28 and TRBJ1-1; 9 bases map to TRBD1. The CDR3 spans 16 residues. Trimming took 3 bases from V and 1 from J; bases not matched to a gene: 6. Germline V gene sequence: CDR1 MDHEN, CDR2 SYDVKM.

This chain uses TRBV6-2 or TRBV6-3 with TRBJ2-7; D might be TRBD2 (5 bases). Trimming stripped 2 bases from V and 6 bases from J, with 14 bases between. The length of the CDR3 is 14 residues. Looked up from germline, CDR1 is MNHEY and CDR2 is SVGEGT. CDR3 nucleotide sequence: TGTGCCAGCAGTTACACCCTGCTAGCAGCCGAGCAGTACTTC. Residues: CASSYTLLAAEQYF.

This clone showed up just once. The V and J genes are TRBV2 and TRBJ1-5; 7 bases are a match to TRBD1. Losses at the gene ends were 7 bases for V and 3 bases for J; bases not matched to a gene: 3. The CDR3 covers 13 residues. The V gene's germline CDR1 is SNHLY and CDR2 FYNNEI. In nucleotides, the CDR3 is TGTGCCAGCAATCAGGGGGTCAATCAGCCCCAGCATTTT. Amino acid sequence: CASNQGVNQPQHF.

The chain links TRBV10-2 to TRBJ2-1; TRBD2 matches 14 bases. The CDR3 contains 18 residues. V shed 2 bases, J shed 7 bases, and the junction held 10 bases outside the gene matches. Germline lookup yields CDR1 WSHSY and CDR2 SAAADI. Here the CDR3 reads CASSEPYTGTSGRNEQFF. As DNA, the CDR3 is TGCGCCAGCAGTGAGCCCTACACGGGGACTAGCGGGAGAAATGAGCAGTTCTTC.

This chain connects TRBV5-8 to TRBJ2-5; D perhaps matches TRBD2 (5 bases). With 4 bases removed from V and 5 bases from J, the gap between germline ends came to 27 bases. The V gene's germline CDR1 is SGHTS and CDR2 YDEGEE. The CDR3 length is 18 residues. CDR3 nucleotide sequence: TGTGCCAGCAGCCCCGTGGGCGGTCACACACTCAGAGGGGAGACCCAGTACTTC. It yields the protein CASSPVGGHTLRGETQYF.

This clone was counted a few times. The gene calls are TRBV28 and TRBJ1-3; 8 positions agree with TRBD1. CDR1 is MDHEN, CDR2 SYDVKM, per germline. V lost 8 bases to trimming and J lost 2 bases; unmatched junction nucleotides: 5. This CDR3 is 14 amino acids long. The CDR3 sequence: CASGTGPAGNTIYF. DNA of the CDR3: TGTGCCAGCGGGACAGGTCCGGCTGGAAACACCATATATTTT.

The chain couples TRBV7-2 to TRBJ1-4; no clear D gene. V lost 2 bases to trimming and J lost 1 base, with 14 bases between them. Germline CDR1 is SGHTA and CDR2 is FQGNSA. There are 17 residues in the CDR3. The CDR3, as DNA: TGTGCCAGCAGCTTAATGGGCAGACAAGTAACTAATGAAAAACTGTTTTTT. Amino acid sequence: CASSLMGRQVTNEKLFF. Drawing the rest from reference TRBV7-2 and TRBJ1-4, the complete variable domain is GAGVSQSPSNKVTEKGKDVELRCDPISGHTALYWYRQSLGQGLEFLIYFQGNSAPDKSGLPSDRFSAERTGGSVSTLTIQRTQQEDSAVYLCASSLMGRQVTNEKLFFGSGTQLSVL.

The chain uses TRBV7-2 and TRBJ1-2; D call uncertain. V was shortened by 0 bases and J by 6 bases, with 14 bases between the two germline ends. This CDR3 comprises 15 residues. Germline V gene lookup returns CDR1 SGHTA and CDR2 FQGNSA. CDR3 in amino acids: CASSLAGLYGDGYTF. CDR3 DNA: TGTGCCAGCAGCTTAGCTGGACTGTACGGGGATGGCTACACCTTC.

The chain's CDR3 is CASNPTGRGSIQYF. The DNA of the CDR3 is TGTGCCAGCAACCCGACCGGCCGAGGGAGCATTCAGTACTTC. The chain employs TRBV11-2 and TRBJ2-4, with D perhaps matching TRBD2 (5 bases). Trimming took 7 bases from V and 9 from J, leaving 19 bases between them. CDR1 and CDR2 (germline): SGHAT, FQNNGV. This CDR3 comprises 14 residues.